The clone carrying this TCR beta chain was seen a few times. The antigen is unknown. The CDR3 totals 14 residues. Germline trimming cut 0 bases from V and 5 bases from J; bases unmatched to any gene: 6. CDR1 and CDR2 (germline): DFQATT, SNEGSKA (reference sequence). This sample stems from a study of T cells after yellow fever vaccination. Whole-study findings and limits: The secondary response was weaker, and its peak arrived faster, on day 5 versus 15. Post-booster reappearance was seen for most primary-vaccination clones (just under 97% CD4, 88% CD8).

Researchers made TCR cDNA using 5'RACE template switching, and this step added a universal primer site and UMIs. TCRdb redid the calling of the 5' RACE reads with MiXCR, one entry per CDR3 protein. The data contain some 240,000 distinct CDR3 sequences, around 4.9% of them singletons. The chain combines TRBV20-1 with TRBJ2-5; 7 nucleotides match TRBD2. Sequencing used CD4+ T cells sorted from PBMCs, obtained on the day of the yellow fever booster vaccination. The clonotype originates from a man between 18 and 35 years old who received the YFV17D yellow fever vaccine. This CDR3 reads CSARDSGGPETQYF. CDR3 sequence (DNA): TGCAGTGCTAGAGATTCGGGGGGACCCGAGACCCAGTACTTC.